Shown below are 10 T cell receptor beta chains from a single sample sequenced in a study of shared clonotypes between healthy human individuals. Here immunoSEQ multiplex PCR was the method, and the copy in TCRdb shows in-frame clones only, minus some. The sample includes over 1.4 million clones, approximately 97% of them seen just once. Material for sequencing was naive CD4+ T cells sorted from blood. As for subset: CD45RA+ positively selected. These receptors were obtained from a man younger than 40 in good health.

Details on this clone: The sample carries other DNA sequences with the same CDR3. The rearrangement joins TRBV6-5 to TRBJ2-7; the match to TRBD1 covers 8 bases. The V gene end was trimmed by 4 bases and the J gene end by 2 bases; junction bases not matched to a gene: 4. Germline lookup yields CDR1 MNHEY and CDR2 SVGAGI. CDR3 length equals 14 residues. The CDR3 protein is CASSSPGQAYEQYF. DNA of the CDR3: TGTGCCAGCAGTTCTCCGGGACAGGCCTACGAGCAGTACTTC.

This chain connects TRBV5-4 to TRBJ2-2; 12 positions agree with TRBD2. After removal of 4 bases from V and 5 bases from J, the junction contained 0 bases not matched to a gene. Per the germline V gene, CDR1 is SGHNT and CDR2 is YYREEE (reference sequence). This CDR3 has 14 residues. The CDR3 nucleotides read TGTGCCAGCAGCGGGACTAGCGGGACCGGGGAGCTGTTTTTT. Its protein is CASSGTSGTGELFF.

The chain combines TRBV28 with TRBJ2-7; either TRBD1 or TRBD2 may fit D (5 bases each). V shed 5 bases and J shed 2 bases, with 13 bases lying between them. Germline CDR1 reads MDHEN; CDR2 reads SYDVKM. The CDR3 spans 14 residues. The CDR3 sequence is CASSGYGATYEQYF. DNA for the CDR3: TGTGCCAGCAGTGGTTACGGGGCAACCTACGAGCAGTACTTC.

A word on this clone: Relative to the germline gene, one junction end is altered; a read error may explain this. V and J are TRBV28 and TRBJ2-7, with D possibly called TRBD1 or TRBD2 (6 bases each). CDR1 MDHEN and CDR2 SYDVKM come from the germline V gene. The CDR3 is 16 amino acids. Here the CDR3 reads CASTLGGLIASSEQYF. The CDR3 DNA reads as TGTGCCAGCACCCTAGGGGGACTTATTGCGTCCTCCGAGCAGTACTTC.

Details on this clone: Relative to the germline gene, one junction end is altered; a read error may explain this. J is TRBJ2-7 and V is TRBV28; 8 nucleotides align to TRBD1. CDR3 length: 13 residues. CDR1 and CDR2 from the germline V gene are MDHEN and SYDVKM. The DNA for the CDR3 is TGTGCCAGCAGTTTACAATTCCCGGGACAGGCCAATTTC. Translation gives CASSLQFPGQANF.

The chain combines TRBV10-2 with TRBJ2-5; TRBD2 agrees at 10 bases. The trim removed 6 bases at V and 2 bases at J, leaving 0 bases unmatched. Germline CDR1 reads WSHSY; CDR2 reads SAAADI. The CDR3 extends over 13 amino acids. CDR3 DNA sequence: TGCGCCAGCAGACTAGCGGGACAAGAGACCCAGTACTTC. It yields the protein CASRLAGQETQYF.

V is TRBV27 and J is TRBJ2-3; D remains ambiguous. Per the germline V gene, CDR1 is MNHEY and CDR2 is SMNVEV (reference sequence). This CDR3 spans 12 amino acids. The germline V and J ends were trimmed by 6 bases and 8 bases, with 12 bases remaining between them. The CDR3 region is CASSPPLGTQYF. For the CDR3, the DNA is TGTGCCAGCAGCCCCCCACTTGGTACGCAGTATTTT.

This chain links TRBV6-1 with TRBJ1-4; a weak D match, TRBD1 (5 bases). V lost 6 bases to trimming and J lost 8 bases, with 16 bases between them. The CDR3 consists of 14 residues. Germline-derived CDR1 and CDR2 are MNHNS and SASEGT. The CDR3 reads CASSAVGGWEKLFF. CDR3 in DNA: TGTGCCAGCAGCGCGGTGGGGGGTTGGGAAAAACTGTTTTTT.

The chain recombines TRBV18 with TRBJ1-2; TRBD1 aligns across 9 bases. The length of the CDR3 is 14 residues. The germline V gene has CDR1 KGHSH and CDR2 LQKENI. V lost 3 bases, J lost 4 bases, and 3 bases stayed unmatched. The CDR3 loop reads CASSPQQGAYGYTF. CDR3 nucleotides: TGTGCCAGCTCACCTCAACAGGGGGCCTATGGCTACACCTTC. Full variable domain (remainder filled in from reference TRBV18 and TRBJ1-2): NAGVMQNPRHLVRRRGQEARLRCSPMKGHSHVYWYRQLPEEGLKFMVYLQKENIIDESGMPKERFSAEFPKEGPSILRIQQVVRGDSAAYFCASSPQQGAYGYTFGSGTRLTVV.

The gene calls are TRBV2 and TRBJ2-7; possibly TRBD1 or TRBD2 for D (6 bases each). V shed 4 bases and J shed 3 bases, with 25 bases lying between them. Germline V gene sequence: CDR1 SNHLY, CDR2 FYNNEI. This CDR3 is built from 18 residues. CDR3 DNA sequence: TGTGCCAGCAGTGGCGACGGGGGCTGGAACTATACGAGCTACGAGCAGTACTTC. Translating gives CASSGDGGWNYTSYEQYF.